These T cell receptor beta chains were read from a single sample in a study of CD8 T cells in Susac syndrome. Via MiXCR, TCRdb re-called the immunoSEQ multiplex PCR reads, giving one row per CDR3 protein. This table has 100,000 to 150,000 distinct CDR3 sequences, approximately 94% appearing once. What was sequenced was CD4+ T cells from PBMCs. Receptors originate from a human donor with multiple sclerosis. Both conserved end residues are part of each CDR3. A D gene is named only where the DNA matches it firmly. Where a row states a size, it is once, few, many or the class of an expanded clone; other rows omit it.

j_call d_call clone_size v_call cdr3_aa cdr3_nt
TRBJ1-1 NA NA TRBV3-1 CASSPPGHLTEAFF TGTGCCAGCAGCCCACCGGGACATCTCACTGAAGCTTTCTTT
TRBJ2-1 TRBD2 NA TRBV9 CASSVGVSGILDEQFF TGTGCCAGCAGCGTAGGAGTTAGCGGGATACTAGATGAGCAGTTCTTC
TRBJ1-2 NA NA TRBV14 CASSRTERGYTF TGTGCCAGCAGCCGGACGGAACGTGGCTACACCTTC
TRBJ1-4 TRBD1 NA TRBV18 CASSQQGTTNEKLFF TGTGCCAGCTCACAACAGGGGACAACTAATGAAAAACTGTTTTTT
TRBJ2-1 TRBD1 once TRBV12-3/TRBV12-4 CASSLGRPDRVQFF TGTGCCAGCAGTTTAGGGAGACCTGACAGGGTACAGTTCTTC
TRBJ1-2 TRBD1 once TRBV12-3/TRBV12-4 CASSPGTAIYGYTF TGTGCCAGCAGTCCAGGGACAGCCATCTATGGCTACACCTTC
TRBJ2-5 NA NA TRBV5-1 CASSLDLETQYF TGCGCCAGCAGCTTGGATCTGGAGACCCAGTACTTC
TRBJ2-7 NA once TRBV19 CASSINSRASSYEQYF TGTGCCAGTAGTATAAACTCGCGAGCCAGCTCCTACGAGCAGTACTTC
TRBJ1-2 TRBD1 NA TRBV7-3 CASSWTGPTNYGYTF TGTGCCAGCAGCTGGACAGGACCAACTAACTATGGCTACACCTTC
TRBJ2-7 NA NA TRBV5-7 CASSPFRAYEQYF TGTGCCAGCAGCCCATTTAGAGCCTACGAGCAGTACTTC
TRBJ1-1 NA NA TRBV6-1 CASRASTEAFF TGTGCCAGCAGGGCGAGCACTGAAGCTTTCTTT
TRBJ2-2 TRBD1 NA TRBV29-1 CSVREGGTGITGELFF TGCAGCGTTCGGGAAGGTGGGACAGGAATCACCGGGGAGCTGTTTTTT
TRBJ1-6 TRBD1 NA TRBV27 CASSPADRPRNSPLHF TGTGCCAGCAGTCCGGCGGACAGGCCCCGTAATTCACCCCTCCACTTT
TRBJ1-4 NA NA TRBV6-5 CASSYSGTEKLFF TGTGCCAGCAGTTATTCCGGAACGGAAAAACTGTTTTTT
TRBJ2-6 NA NA TRBV27 CASSLSQFLSGANVLTF TGTGCCAGCAGTTTGTCCCAATTCCTTTCTGGGGCCAACGTCCTGACTTTC
TRBJ2-3 NA NA TRBV18 CASSPGETRVLATQYF TGTGCCAGCTCACCGGGCGAGACCAGGGTTTTGGCTACGCAGTATTTT
TRBJ1-2 NA NA TRBV30 CAWSPLTGGYTF TGTGCCTGGAGTCCCTTGACAGGAGGCTACACCTTC
TRBJ2-3 NA NA TRBV3-1 CASSQYGGTDTQYF TGTGCCAGCAGCCAATACGGCGGCACAGATACGCAGTATTTT
TRBJ1-1 NA NA TRBV5-6 CASSLARDPTGNTEAFF TGTGCCAGCAGCTTGGCCAGGGACCCAACGGGGAACACTGAAGCTTTCTTT
TRBJ2-2 NA NA TRBV20-1 CSALVQNTGELFF TGCAGTGCTCTGGTACAGAACACCGGGGAGCTGTTTTTT
TRBJ2-7 NA NA TRBV10-3 CAISEVSEQYF TGTGCCATCAGTGAAGTTAGTGAGCAGTACTTC
TRBJ2-5 NA NA TRBV7-2 CASRPPGVQGGETQYF TGTGCCAGCAGACCCCCGGGAGTTCAAGGGGGGGAGACCCAGTACTTC
TRBJ1-2 NA NA TRBV6-2/TRBV6-3 CASSYSRHGDGYTF TGTGCCAGCAGTTACTCGAGGCACGGCGATGGCTACACCTTC
TRBJ2-1 TRBD1 NA TRBV5-1 CASIAGTGGNEQFF TGCGCCAGCATCGCCGGGACAGGGGGGAATGAGCAGTTCTTC
TRBJ2-7 NA NA TRBV12-3/TRBV12-4 CASSWGRDYEQYF TGTGCCAGCAGTTGGGGCAGGGACTACGAGCAGTACTTC
TRBJ2-7 NA NA TRBV3-1 CASESGSYEQYF TGTGCCAGCGAGAGCGGCTCCTACGAGCAGTACTTC